The text below deals with one T cell receptor beta chain. What antigen it recognizes has not been identified. Base qualities are missing; no much larger clone stands one base away. The sample is drawn from a study of technical replicates of blood from a few donors (dated by TCRdb to between 2016 and 2019). V is trimmed back by 6 bases and J by 1 base, and the junction contains 5 bases that no gene match accounts for. Including the terminal cysteine and phenylalanine, the CDR3 comprises 14 residues. Just the 42-base CDR3 DNA is kept, in frame starting at base 1. CDR1 and CDR2, per the germline V gene (reference sequence), are MNHEY and SMNVEV. Libraries were constructed by the immunoSEQ multiplex PCR assay. As stored in TCRdb, this immuneACCESS dataset retains in-frame rearrangements with V and J assigned. A fraction of the clones does not appear; measured against another copy, unresolved V genes explain less than half of the discrepancy, and the remainder lacks a known reason. The sample data list fewer than 85,000 clones, and about 96% of these were observed just once. The ten most abundant clones make up just over 0.3% of the sample.

Recombination linked TRBV27 to TRBJ2-7, with 8 bases in between that match TRBD2. Sequences were obtained from T cells isolated from PBMCs. The TCR comes from a human donor in good health. CDR3 sequence: CASSLTSDSYEQYF. The bases are TGTGCCAGCAGCCTGACTAGCGATTCCTACGAGCAGTACTTC.